The T cell receptor (beta chain) under discussion was sequenced for a study of CD8+ T cells in alopecia areata. Noted treatment: oral pan-JAK inhibitor, 5-10 mg twice daily. RNA was isolated and reverse transcribed to cDNA, the sequencing template. The table came from immunoSEQ multiplex PCR; TCRdb's copy has only in-frame clones and leaves some out. The repertoire holds 150,000 to 250,000 clones, with 55% to 70% as singletons. This clone has only one observation. The CDR3 is 21 residues long. With 10 bases clipped from V and 1 base from J, the junction kept 20 bases outside the gene matches. The material sequenced was CD4+ T cells sorted from blood, taken at week 24, from a patient treated with tofacitinib. The chain joins TRBV23-1 to TRBJ2-3; 16 bases agree with TRBD2. TRBV23-1 is recorded as an ORF, its role being uncertain. The TCR originated in a human donor with alopecia areata. CDR3 loop: CATAPEPGTSGRASGTDTQYF. CDR3 in DNA: TGCGCCACTGCACCCGAACCCGGGACTAGCGGGAGGGCCTCGGGCACAGATACGCAGTATTTT.